Sequencing of this T cell receptor (beta chain) was carried out in a study of Ad26.COV2.S vaccination and SARS-CoV-2 variants. The germline gives CDR1 GTSNPN, CDR2 SVGIG (reference sequence). V dropped 3 bases and J dropped 7 bases, with 22 bases sitting between them. This CDR3 has 15 residues. General study results and limits: People given the vaccine had a wider spike-specific TCR breadth than placebo recipients did. In TCR breadth and depth analyses, total T cell responses may have been underestimated. Breadth measured for non-spike TCRs was similar across vaccine and placebo recipients.

Concerning this clone: Its specificity is unknown.

Data came from immunoSEQ multiplex PCR; TCRdb stores just in-frame clones and leaves some out. Of more than 40,000 clones in the sample, roughly 83% were seen once. Sequenced here: peripheral blood, sampled after recovery from COVID-19. This chain joins TRBV30 and TRBJ2-7; a possible D gene is TRBD1 (6 bases). The clonotype comes from a human donor who had recovered from COVID-19. The CDR3, as DNA: TGTGCCTGGAGACAGTGGGGACATCCCTCGGGAGAGCAGTACTTC. As protein: CAWRQWGHPSGEQYF.